The 20 T cell receptor beta chains in this list originate from one sample, sequenced in a study of T-cell reconstitution after alpha-beta-depleted transplantation in children. The TCRbeta library was prepared with unique molecular identifiers. TCRdb reprocessed the PCR reads with MiXCR, giving one entry per CDR3 protein. The sample records more than 400,000 distinct CDR3 sequences, approximately 41% being singletons. Here the sequenced sample was PBMCs, taken before TCRalphabeta/CD19-depleted stem cell transplant. The receptors come from a girl aged 2-10 years with aplastic anemia, due to receive a stem cell transplant.

V usage is TRBV7-2 and J usage is TRBJ2-7, with TRBD2 as a possible D gene (6 bases). The CDR3 runs to 13 residues. The ends were cut back, 4 bases at V and 4 bases at J, with 11 bases in the middle. Per germline, CDR1 SGHTA and CDR2 FQGNSA. CDR3 sequence (DNA): TGTGCCAGCAGCTCCTACGGAGGGTACGAGCAGTACTTC. It encodes CASSSYGGYEQYF.

The V call is TRBV5-1, the J call TRBJ2-7; possibly TRBD2 for D (8 bases). Germline V lookup: CDR1 SGHRS, CDR2 YFSETQ. This CDR3 is 22 amino acids long. V gave up 0 bases and J gave up 2 bases, with 33 bases separating them. This CDR3 is CASSLAGAGGLGRGGGTYEQYF. For the CDR3, the DNA is TGCGCCAGCAGCTTGGCCGGGGCAGGGGGACTAGGGAGAGGAGGAGGCACCTACGAGCAGTACTTC.

The chain uses TRBV29-1 and TRBJ2-3; 7 bases align to TRBD1. Trimming cost V 6 bases and J 4 bases; bases outside gene matches: 7. The CDR3 has 13 amino acids. CDR1 and CDR2 from the germline V gene are SQVTM and ANQGSEA. CDR3 residues: CSVDSTGADTQYF. The CDR3 DNA follows: TGCAGCGTAGATTCAACAGGGGCAGATACGCAGTATTTT.

Ten or more counts support this clonotype. The chain is built from TRBV5-1 and TRBJ2-2; TRBD1 agrees at 7 bases. V dropped 5 bases and J dropped 6; count of bases not matched to a gene: 10. Germline V gives CDR1 SGHRS, CDR2 YFSETQ. The CDR3 has 15 amino acids. As DNA, the CDR3 is TGCGCCAGCAGAACCGTGGTAGGGGGCTCCGGGGAGCTGTTTTTT. Translation gives CASRTVVGGSGELFF.

The chain recombines TRBV5-5 with TRBJ2-1; 9 bases are shared with TRBD1. The germline CDR1 and CDR2 sequences are SGHKS and YYEKEE (reference sequence). The CDR3 is made up of 17 amino acids. V gave up 5 bases and J gave up 8 bases; unmatched junction bases: 17. CDR3 loop: CASRDPRTGAEVDEQFF. The CDR3 coding sequence is TGTGCCAGCAGAGATCCCAGGACAGGGGCCGAGGTGGATGAGCAGTTCTTC.

V gene TRBV4-2 combines with J gene TRBJ2-7; no definite D call. Between the trimmed V and J ends, which lost 1 base and 3 bases, there was a span of 7 bases. Looked up from germline, CDR1 is LGHNA and CDR2 is YNFKEQ. The CDR3 is 13 residues long. The CDR3 DNA follows: TGTGCCAGCAGCCAAGCGGCGGTCTACGAGCAGTACTTC. This codes for CASSQAAVYEQYF.

This clonotype was counted only a few times. The chain employs TRBV5-1 and TRBJ2-2; D unresolved. The CDR3 contains 17 residues. In germline, CDR1 is SGHRS, CDR2 YFSETQ. V lost 0 bases to trimming and J lost 1 base, with 13 bases between them. The CDR3, as DNA: TGCGCCAGCAGCTTGGCCGGTGTGTGGCAGAACACCGGGGAGCTGTTTTTT. It is translated as CASSLAGVWQNTGELFF.

This clonotype appeared many times. The CDR3 sequence is CASSADGRGNTQYF. The CDR3 DNA reads TGCGCCAGCAGCGCGGACGGACGAGGGAATACGCAGTATTTT. V is TRBV5-1 and J is TRBJ2-3; D possibly corresponds to TRBD2 (5 bases). This CDR3 is 14 amino acids long. V was trimmed by 4 bases and J by 7 bases, leaving 16 bases between them. The germline CDR1 and CDR2 sequences are SGHRS and YFSETQ.

The rearrangement links TRBV5-6 to TRBJ2-1; weak D call: TRBD1 (5 bases). V was cut by 0 bases and J by 2 bases, with 9 bases left in between. Germline lookup yields CDR1 SGHDT and CDR2 YYEEEE. This CDR3 has 15 residues. The CDR3 DNA reads as TGTGCCAGCAGCTTGGGTGACAGTCCCTACAATGAGCAGTTCTTC. Amino acid sequence: CASSLGDSPYNEQFF.

The chain is built from TRBV10-1 and TRBJ2-2; D is unclear. Germline assignment: CDR1 WNHNN and CDR2 SYGVQD (reference sequence). V lost 5 bases and J lost 5, with 12 bases in between. The CDR3 runs 14 residues. The CDR3 coding sequence is TGCGCCAGCAGTACTGACATCTGGACCGGGGAGCTGTTTTTT. It translates to CASSTDIWTGELFF.

This chain links TRBV20-1 with TRBJ2-3, with 12 bases fitting TRBD2. Trimming at V came to 4 bases and at J to 5 bases, leaving 4 bases not matched to a gene. This CDR3 is built from 14 residues. Germline V CDR1 and CDR2: DFQATT, SNEGSKA (reference sequence). The CDR3 is CSATPGLAGDTQYF. The CDR3 DNA sequence: TGCAGTGCTACACCGGGACTAGCGGGAGATACGCAGTATTTT.

This chain links TRBV20-1 with TRBJ2-3; 8 nucleotides line up with TRBD1. The CDR3 is 15 residues long. The J segment lost 3 bases and the V segment lost 0 bases, leaving 5 bases of the junction unmatched. Germline V gene lookup returns CDR1 DFQATT and CDR2 SNEGSKA (reference sequence). The CDR3 coding sequence is TGCAGTGCTAGAGACCCGACAGGGGCGACAGATACGCAGTATTTT. This gives the protein CSARDPTGATDTQYF.

In this sample, this clonotype turned up many times. The chain carries TRBV10-2 and TRBJ1-5, with D unresolved. Germline V lookup: CDR1 WSHSY, CDR2 SAAADI. V was cut by 6 bases and J by 3 bases, with 6 bases left in between. The CDR3 consists of 12 residues. The CDR3 spells CASSPTNQPQHF. Written as DNA, the CDR3 is TGCGCCAGCAGCCCGACCAATCAGCCCCAGCATTTT.

This clonotype was seen repeatedly, ten times or more. The chain combines TRBV7-2 with TRBJ2-7; TRBD2 matches at 8 bases. The CDR3 loop spans 18 amino acids. J lost 3 bases, V lost 0 bases, and 13 bases had no gene match. Germline V gene sequence: CDR1 SGHTA, CDR2 FQGNSA. CDR3 residues: CASSLASSSGTRVYEQYF. The CDR3 nucleotides are TGTGCCAGCAGCTTAGCAAGTTCATCCGGGACTAGAGTCTACGAGCAGTACTTC.

This sequence joins TRBV10-2 and TRBJ1-5; the D gene is possibly TRBD1 (6 bases). The V gene lost 7 bases and the J gene lost 0 bases, with 16 bases spanning the gap. The germline V gene has CDR1 WSHSY and CDR2 SAAADI. The CDR3 contains 16 residues. The CDR3 DNA reads as TGCGCCAGCATTTCCTCGGGGGCTTATAGCAATCAGCCCCAGCATTTT. Translating it yields CASISSGAYSNQPQHF.

V and J are TRBV6-5 and TRBJ2-2; D may be TRBD2 (6 bases). The CDR3 contains 16 residues. Germline V gives CDR1 MNHEY, CDR2 SVGAGI. The V end was cut by 2 bases, the J end by 1 base, with 11 bases between. The DNA for the CDR3 is TGTGCCAGCAGTTACCAGGCTAGCGTGAACACCGGGGAGCTGTTTTTT. Its translation is CASSYQASVNTGELFF.

This clonotype was counted a few times. J is TRBJ2-1 and V is TRBV14, with TRBD2 as a possible D gene (5 bases). Germline V gene data show CDR1 as SGHDN and CDR2 as FVKESK. The CDR3 loop spans 16 amino acids. Trimming removed 0 bases at V and 6 bases at J, with 15 bases between. The CDR3 bases are TGTGCCAGCAGCCAAGAATATGCGCGGGTGCCCAATGAGCAGTTCTTC. Translated: CASSQEYARVPNEQFF.

This clonotype was counted at least ten times. The chain couples TRBV2 to TRBJ2-5; TRBD2 is a possible D gene (6 bases). CDR1 SNHLY and CDR2 FYNNEI come from the germline V gene. The V and J ends lost 6 bases and 5 bases respectively, with 16 bases between them. The CDR3 contains 14 residues. CDR3 bases: TGTGCCAGCAGCGGGACTTCTGGTCGGGAGACCCAGTACTTC. Protein product: CASSGTSGRETQYF.

In its sample, this clonotype was seen a few times. The CDR3 is CASSLEGQVYNEQFF. In DNA, the CDR3 is TGTGCCAGCAGCTTAGAGGGACAGGTCTACAATGAGCAGTTCTTC. V gene TRBV7-3 combines with J gene TRBJ2-1; 8 nucleotides agree with TRBD1. Germline assignment: CDR1 SGHTA and CDR2 FQGTGA. The ends lost 2 bases at V and 3 bases at J; junction bases unmatched: 3. The CDR3 covers 15 residues.

This clonotype was seen only a few times. The chain is built from TRBV5-1 and TRBJ2-2; D unresolved. V gave up 1 base and J gave up 1 base, with 5 bases separating them. The length of the CDR3 is 14 residues. The germline gives CDR1 SGHRS, CDR2 YFSETQ. The CDR3 sequence: CASSLTENTGELFF. As DNA, the CDR3 is TGCGCCAGCAGCTTGACAGAGAACACCGGGGAGCTGTTTTTT.